Below, 20 T cell receptor beta chains from the same sample are listed, as sequenced in a study of T-cell memory formation after mild COVID-19. From the 5' RACE reads, TCRdb called clonotypes with MiXCR, one entry per CDR3 protein. The profile shows 450,000 to 700,000 distinct CDR3 sequences, approximately 19% of them singletons. The material sequenced was PBMCs or a T cell subset sorted from them (not recorded which). These receptors all come from an adult woman who had mild COVID-19 (a few samples of this study predate the infection). Cell type and time point are not known.

This chain connects TRBV7-2 to TRBJ2-7; D remains ambiguous. The germline V and J ends were trimmed by 6 bases and 7 bases, with 16 bases remaining between them. Germline V gene data show CDR1 as SGHTA and CDR2 as FQGNSA. This CDR3 is 13 amino acids long. The DNA of the CDR3 is TGTGCCAGCAGTCCACCCGGGCCGAGGGAGCAGTACTTC. Protein: CASSPPGPREQYF. Based on the CDR3 plus reference TRBV7-2 and TRBJ2-7, the full variable domain is GAGVSQSPSNKVTEKGKDVELRCDPISGHTALYWYRQSLGQGLEFLIYFQGNSAPDKSGLPSDRFSAERTGGSVSTLTIQRTQQEDSAVYLCASSPPGPREQYFGPGTRLTVT.

The sample holds many counts of this clonotype. The V and J genes are TRBV24-1 and TRBJ2-3, with D perhaps TRBD2 (5 bases). The CDR3 runs 17 residues. Trimming stripped 4 bases from V and 2 bases from J, with 18 bases between. Germline V gene data show CDR1 as KGHDR and CDR2 as SFDVKD. CDR3 nucleotide sequence: TGTGCCACCAGTGACCCTAACGAGGGAGAACTCACAGATACGCAGTATTTT. Encoded protein: CATSDPNEGELTDTQYF.

The chain uses TRBV6-5 and TRBJ1-1, with D hard to call. Germline CDR1 and CDR2: MNHEY and SVGAGI. The CDR3 extends over 13 amino acids. DNA for the CDR3: TGTGCGGCCTGGACCCGATGGAACACTGAAGCTTTCTTT. It yields the protein CAAWTRWNTEAFF.

The V call is TRBV3-1, the J call TRBJ2-7; maybe TRBD2 (5 bases). The V gene lost 1 base and the J gene lost 3 bases, with 28 bases spanning the gap. The CDR3 sequence is 20 residues long. Germline V lookup: CDR1 LGHDT, CDR2 YNNKEL (reference sequence). CDR3 bases: TGTGCCAGCAGCCAAGGAGCGGCAGGCACTTGGTCTGGTAGTCACTACGAGCAGTACTTC. Its translation is CASSQGAAGTWSGSHYEQYF.

This clonotype was seen only a few times. The V call is TRBV3-1, the J call TRBJ2-7, with D unresolved. The CDR3 length is 13 residues. The germline gives CDR1 LGHDT, CDR2 YNNKEL (reference sequence). V was clipped by 1 base and J by 6 bases, with 10 bases between them. The chain's CDR3 is CASSQVRSAEQYF. CDR3 nucleotide sequence: TGTGCCAGCAGCCAAGTCAGGTCGGCCGAGCAGTACTTC.

This clonotype has a handful of counts. J is TRBJ1-4 and V is TRBV7-9; TRBD1 might be the D (6 bases). The V and J ends lost 0 bases and 4 bases respectively, with 18 bases between them. The CDR3 loop spans 18 amino acids. The germline CDR1 and CDR2 sequences are SEHNR and FQNEAQ (reference sequence). CDR3: CASSLALVRDKGNEKLFF. The CDR3 nucleotides read TGTGCCAGCAGCTTAGCTCTTGTGCGGGACAAGGGTAATGAAAAACTGTTTTTT.

The chain recombines TRBV4-1 with TRBJ1-2; D remains unclear. The CDR3 runs to 14 residues. Germline CDR1 reads MGHRA; CDR2 reads YSYEKL. V lost 5 bases and J lost 6, with 16 bases in between. CDR3 nucleotides: TGCGCCAGCAGCTTACCCTTCGCTAAGGATGGCTACACCTTC. Amino acids: CASSLPFAKDGYTF.

This chain joins TRBV24-1 and TRBJ2-2; D remains ambiguous. This CDR3 comprises 13 residues. CDR1 is KGHDR and CDR2 is SFDVKD in the germline V gene. The V end lost 6 bases, the J end lost 4 bases, and 8 bases lay between the germline ends. The CDR3 DNA is TGTGCCACCAGTCAGGCGGTCACCGGGGAGCTGTTTTTT. This translates into CATSQAVTGELFF.

The V call is TRBV7-9, the J call TRBJ1-2, with 8 bases identical to TRBD1. Germline V gene lookup returns CDR1 SEHNR and CDR2 FQNEAQ (reference sequence). V shed 3 bases and J 4 bases; nucleotides not matched to a gene: 7. The CDR3 has 15 residues. In DNA form, the CDR3 reads TGTGCCAGCAGCTTCGATGCCAGGGGGCTCTATGGCTACACCTTC. It is translated as CASSFDARGLYGYTF. Based on the CDR3 plus reference TRBV7-9 and TRBJ1-2, the full variable domain is DTGVSQNPRHKITKRGQNVTFRCDPISEHNRLYWYRQTLGQGPEFLTYFQNEAQLEKSRLLSDRFSAERPKGSFSTLEIQRTEQGDSAMYLCASSFDARGLYGYTFGSGTRLTVV.

Ten or more counts support this clonotype. The V gene is TRBV7-2, the J gene TRBJ2-1; tentative D call: TRBD2 (5 bases). V was clipped by 2 bases and J by 8 bases, with 13 bases between them. Germline-derived CDR1 and CDR2 are SGHTA and FQGNSA. The CDR3 runs to 14 residues. Written as DNA, the CDR3 is TGTGCCAGCAGCTTAACGGCCTTGAGGGATGAGCAGTTCTTC. Translation: CASSLTALRDEQFF.

This clonotype has just a few counts. DNA of the CDR3: TGTGCCAGCAGCCCCGACAGATTCTACGAGCAGTACTTC. It translates to CASSPDRFYEQYF. This sequence joins TRBV3-1 and TRBJ2-7; possibly TRBD1 for D (5 bases). This CDR3 comprises 13 residues. The ends were cut back, 4 bases at V and 3 bases at J, with 10 bases in the middle. The V gene's germline CDR1 is LGHDT and CDR2 YNNKEL (reference sequence).

This clonotype has at least ten counts. The chain combines TRBV6-1 with TRBJ1-2, with D hard to call. Trimming removed 1 base from V and 4 bases from J, with 7 bases in between. The CDR3 is 13 amino acids. Germline lookup yields CDR1 MNHNS and CDR2 SASEGT. The CDR3 coding sequence is TGTGCCAGCAGTGAAGTCGCCAGCTATGGCTACACCTTC. Residues: CASSEVASYGYTF.

This chain connects TRBV5-8 to TRBJ2-2; 7 bases are a match to TRBD2. CDR1 and CDR2 from the germline V gene are SGHTS and YDEGEE. CDR3 length: 16 residues. V trimming: 7 bases; J trimming: 1 base; junction bases outside the gene matches: 10. CDR3 protein: CASAGGAGMNTGELFF. The CDR3, as DNA: TGTGCCAGCGCCGGGGGAGCGGGAATGAACACCGGGGAGCTGTTTTTT.

V gene TRBV7-3 combines with J gene TRBJ2-1; D might be TRBD2 (6 bases). Germline-derived CDR1 and CDR2 are SGHTA and FQGTGA. This CDR3 is 14 amino acids long. Trimming stripped 1 base from V and 8 bases from J, with 12 bases between. The CDR3 DNA sequence: TGTGCCAGCAGCTTAAGACTAGGGGCCCATGAGCAGTTCTTC. This codes for CASSLRLGAHEQFF. The full variable domain, in which reference TRBV7-3 and TRBJ2-1 provide the parts outside the CDR3, is GAGVSQTPSNKVTEKGKYVELRCDPISGHTALYWYRQSLGQGPEFLIYFQGTGAADDSGLPNDRFFAVRPEGSVSTLKIQRTERGDSAVYLCASSLRLGAHEQFFGPGTRLTVL.

This clonotype has more than one count but fewer than ten. The chain is built from TRBV7-9 and TRBJ2-7, with TRBD2 matching 9 bases. This CDR3 spans 17 amino acids. V was pared by 5 bases and J by 0 bases, with 11 bases of the junction left unmatched. CDR1 SEHNR and CDR2 FQNEAQ come from the germline V gene (reference sequence). CDR3 in amino acids: CASSAQLAGPFSYEQYF. CDR3 in DNA: TGTGCCAGCAGCGCTCAACTAGCGGGCCCTTTCTCCTACGAGCAGTACTTC.

This sequence joins TRBV24-1 and TRBJ2-6; D remains ambiguous. This CDR3 spans 16 amino acids. CDR1 and CDR2 from the germline V gene are KGHDR and SFDVKD. Trimming took 5 bases from V and 4 from J, leaving 14 bases between them. The CDR3, as DNA: TGTGCCACCAGTGTAAAATCTGGGTCCGGGGCCAACGTCCTGACTTTC. Residues: CATSVKSGSGANVLTF.

This clonotype came up a few times. The V and J genes are TRBV7-2 and TRBJ1-2; D is unclear. CDR1 and CDR2 from the germline V gene are SGHTA and FQGNSA. Trimming removed 1 base from V and 2 bases from J, with 11 bases in between. The length of the CDR3 is 15 residues. CDR3 in amino acids: CASSLDWAANYGYTF. CDR3 DNA: TGTGCCAGCAGCTTAGACTGGGCGGCGAACTATGGCTACACCTTC.

The chain recombines TRBV6-5 with TRBJ1-4; D is undetermined. Trimming removed 6 bases from V and 8 bases from J, with 13 bases in between. The CDR3 loop spans 13 amino acids. Germline CDR1 is MNHEY and CDR2 is SVGAGI. This chain's CDR3 is CASSRGLEEKLFF. The CDR3 nucleotides are TGTGCCAGCAGCCGGGGTCTGGAAGAAAAACTGTTTTTT.

The chain is built from TRBV3-1 and TRBJ1-6, with D perhaps matching TRBD1 (5 bases). The CDR3 contains 17 residues. Germline CDR1 reads LGHDT; CDR2 reads YNNKEL (reference sequence). The V end was cut by 0 bases, the J end by 14 bases, with 23 bases between. Here the CDR3 DNA reads TGTGCCAGCAGCCAAGATCACCCTAGGGGACGGAGAGGGACCCTCCACTTT. Translating it yields CASSQDHPRGRRGTLHF.

This chain links TRBV7-6 with TRBJ2-7; 9 bases map to TRBD2. The CDR3 is 17 amino acids. V was pared by 1 base and J by 7 bases, with 14 bases of the junction left unmatched. The germline V gene has CDR1 SGHVS and CDR2 FNYEAQ. The DNA for the CDR3 is TGTGCCAGCAGCTTAGGAAGGACTAGCGTATTAGAAGGGGAGCAGTACTTC. Protein: CASSLGRTSVLEGEQYF.